This T cell receptor (beta chain) was sequenced in a study of T cell responses to AZD1222 COVID-19 vaccine. Study conclusions and caveats: The sample set comprised mostly white British donors with more females, and clonal diversity was possibly underestimated.

Libraries were prepared by immunoSEQ multiplex PCR; TCRdb keeps only in-frame clonotypes and omits some of them. Among 110,000 or so clones listed, 88% were seen once. Germline V CDR1 and CDR2: LGHDT, YNNKEL (reference sequence). Trimming left V 7 bases short and J 0 bases short, with 12 bases between. The CDR3 has 15 residues. As concerns this clone: Its antigen is undetermined.

This chain links TRBV3-1 (or the pseudogene TRBV3-2) with TRBJ2-2; either TRBD1 or TRBD2 may fit D (5 bases each). The starting material was peripheral blood, obtained 28 days after the second AZD1222 dose. The receptor was derived from an adult who received the AZD1222 COVID-19 vaccine. CDR3 DNA: TGTGCCAGCACCTCCGGGACCACGAACACCGGGGAGCTGTTTTTT. Protein sequence: CASTSGTTNTGELFF.